A selection of T cell receptor beta chains follows, all from one sample in a study of T-cell memory formation after mild COVID-19. TCRdb independently ran MiXCR on the 5' RACE reads; one entry per CDR3 protein. The sample contains 120,000 to 150,000 distinct CDR3 sequences, approximately 6% of which appear only once. Sequencing was carried out using PBMCs or a T cell subset sorted from them (not recorded which). The receptors were gathered from an adult woman who had mild COVID-19 (a few samples of this study predate the infection). Cell type and time point are not known. CDR3s include the opening cysteine and the closing phenylalanine or tryptophan. The order of the fields is J gene, clone size, D gene, V gene, CDR3 protein, CDR3 DNA. The D gene is left open where the match is weak. Only some rows state a clone size, as once, few, many or a class for expanded clones.

TRBJ2-7 . . TRBV19 CASSKTDSTYEQYF TGTGCCAGTAGTAAGACCGACAGTACCTACGAGCAGTACTTC
TRBJ1-1 few TRBD1 TRBV2 CASLALDRGYAFF TGTGCCAGCTTAGCCCTGGACAGGGGGTACGCTTTCTTT
TRBJ2-7 few . TRBV12-3/TRBV12-4 CASKTGHSSYEQYF TGTGCCAGTAAGACGGGACATAGCTCCTACGAGCAGTACTTC
TRBJ1-2 . . TRBV3-1 CASKRSDNYGYTF TGTGCCAGCAAACGTAGCGATAACTATGGCTACACCTTC
TRBJ1-5 few . TRBV10-3 CAISESFQGLNQPQHF TGTGCCATCAGTGAGTCCTTCCAGGGCCTGAATCAGCCCCAGCATTTT
TRBJ1-1 many . TRBV12-3/TRBV12-4 CASRLANVNTEAFF TGTGCCAGCAGGCTCGCCAACGTGAACACTGAAGCTTTCTTT
TRBJ2-7 . . TRBV5-1 CASSPGGGDQYEQYF TGCGCCAGCAGCCCGGGCGGGGGCGATCAGTACGAGCAGTACTTC
TRBJ1-6 few . TRBV6-5 CASSYRHPASSYNSPLHF TGTGCCAGCAGTTACCGGCACCCCGCGAGCTCCTATAATTCACCCCTCCACTTT
TRBJ1-1 few . TRBV2 CASSEDALLAFF TGTGCCAGCAGTGAAGATGCCTTACTAGCTTTCTTT
TRBJ2-6 . TRBD2 TRBV20-1 CSATLAGYSGANVLTF TGCAGTGCTACACTAGCGGGTTACTCTGGGGCCAACGTCCTGACTTTC
TRBJ2-3 few TRBD1 TRBV20-1 CSAKEQGVVIGTQYF TGCAGTGCTAAAGAGCAGGGGGTGGTCATCGGTACGCAGTATTTT
TRBJ2-5 few . TRBV5-1 CASSREGETQYF TGCGCCAGCAGCAGGGAAGGGGAGACCCAGTACTTC
TRBJ2-7 few TRBD2 TRBV7-8 CASSPSGGVREQYF TGTGCCAGCAGCCCCAGCGGGGGGGTTCGCGAGCAGTACTTC
TRBJ2-7 many TRBD2 TRBV20-1 CSASPFSGRVSYEQYF TGCAGTGCTAGCCCCTTTAGCGGGAGGGTCTCCTACGAGCAGTACTTC
TRBJ2-1 many TRBD2 TRBV7-9 CASSWGLVNEQFF TGTGCCAGCAGCTGGGGACTAGTCAATGAGCAGTTCTTC
TRBJ2-7 many TRBD1 TRBV5-1 CASSLRQGASYEQYF TGCGCCAGCAGCTTGCGACAGGGGGCCTCCTACGAGCAGTACTTC
TRBJ2-1 many . TRBV7-9 CASSLAPGLGTGNEQFF TGTGCCAGCAGCTTAGCCCCCGGATTAGGGACCGGCAATGAGCAGTTCTTC
TRBJ2-2 many TRBD2 TRBV5-1 CASSRALTSGTDTGELFF TGCGCCAGCAGCAGAGCCTTGACTAGCGGGACGGACACCGGGGAGCTGTTTTTT
TRBJ2-5 . . TRBV5-6 CASTLGLQETQYF TGTGCCAGCACCTTAGGTCTACAAGAGACCCAGTACTTC